A selection of T cell receptor beta chains follows, all from one sample in a study of T-cell reconstitution after alpha-beta-depleted transplantation in children. TCRdb processed the PCR reads anew with MiXCR; each CDR3 protein has one entry. The sample lists some 450,000 distinct CDR3 sequences, approximately 41% occurring once. Here the sequenced sample was PBMCs, taken before TCRalphabeta/CD19-depleted stem cell transplant. All receptors derive from a girl under 10 years old with aplastic anemia, due to receive a stem cell transplant. CDR3s include the opening cysteine and the closing phenylalanine or tryptophan. The order of the fields is V gene, CDR3 length, J gene, clone size, D gene, CDR3 protein, CDR3 DNA. D genes are given only for firm matches. Expanded clones get a size class; other rows say once, few or many, or leave the size out.

>TRBV20-1|12|TRBJ2-5|many|NA
CSARWGKETQYF
TGCAGTGCTAGGTGGGGGAAAGAGACCCAGTACTTC
>TRBV20-1|14|TRBJ1-6|few|NA
CSARSWGDDSPLHF
TGCAGTGCTAGATCTTGGGGGGATGATTCACCCCTCCACTTT
>TRBV28|16|TRBJ2-7|many|TRBD1
CASSSTRQGPGYEQYF
TGTGCCAGCAGTTCCACACGACAGGGGCCGGGCTACGAGCAGTACTTC
>TRBV5-5|15|TRBJ2-2|NA|TRBD1
CASSYPGQGTGELFF
TGTGCCAGCAGCTACCCGGGACAGGGAACCGGGGAGCTGTTTTTT
>TRBV28|14|TRBJ2-7|many|NA
CASSLWGPTYEQYF
TGTGCCAGCAGTTTATGGGGTCCAACCTACGAGCAGTACTTC
>TRBV20-1|12|TRBJ2-3|NA|NA
CSPTKGTDTQYF
TGCAGTCCCACTAAGGGGACAGATACGCAGTATTTT
>TRBV6-5|16|TRBJ1-1|NA|NA
CASSLRYSKMNTEAFF
TGTGCCAGCAGTTTAAGGTACAGCAAGATGAACACTGAAGCTTTCTTT
>TRBV20-1|18|TRBJ1-4|many|NA
CSASPHGNIAPTNEKLFF
TGCAGTGCTAGCCCCCACGGGAATATCGCCCCAACTAATGAAAAACTGTTTTTT
>TRBV9|15|TRBJ1-2|NA|NA
CASSPRSRGGYGYTF
TGTGCCAGCAGCCCCCGGAGTAGAGGAGGCTATGGCTACACCTTC
>TRBV10-3|13|TRBJ1-2|once|NA
CAISESRTNGYTF
TGTGCCATCAGTGAGTCGAGGACCAATGGCTACACCTTC
>TRBV18|13|TRBJ2-5|NA|NA
CASWPVGAETQYF
TGTGCCAGCTGGCCGGTGGGCGCGGAGACCCAGTACTTC
>TRBV7-9|14|TRBJ1-6|many|NA
CASSLGGAESPLHF
TGTGCCAGCAGCTTGGGGGGGGCAGAATCACCCCTCCACTTT
>TRBV20-1|14|TRBJ1-1|NA|NA
CSARGTALNTEAFF
TGCAGTGCTAGAGGGACAGCCCTGAACACTGAAGCTTTCTTT
>TRBV29-1|13|TRBJ1-3|NA|TRBD1
CSVGTGGGNTIYF
TGCAGCGTTGGGACAGGGGGCGGAAACACCATATATTTT
>TRBV28|15|TRBJ1-5|NA|NA
CASSLGQYSNQPQHF
TGTGCCAGCAGTTTAGGGCAGTATAGCAATCAGCCCCAGCATTTT
>TRBV2|14|TRBJ2-1|NA|TRBD2
CARRRASGYNEQFF
TGTGCCAGAAGACGTGCTAGCGGTTACAATGAGCAGTTCTTC
>TRBV10-3|13|TRBJ2-2|NA|TRBD1
CAVGQGDTGELFF
TGTGCCGTCGGACAGGGTGACACCGGGGAGCTGTTTTTT
>TRBV25-1|15|TRBJ1-2|many|NA
CASSRGDGRGYGYTF
TGTGCCAGCAGTCGCGGAGACGGCAGGGGCTATGGCTACACCTTC